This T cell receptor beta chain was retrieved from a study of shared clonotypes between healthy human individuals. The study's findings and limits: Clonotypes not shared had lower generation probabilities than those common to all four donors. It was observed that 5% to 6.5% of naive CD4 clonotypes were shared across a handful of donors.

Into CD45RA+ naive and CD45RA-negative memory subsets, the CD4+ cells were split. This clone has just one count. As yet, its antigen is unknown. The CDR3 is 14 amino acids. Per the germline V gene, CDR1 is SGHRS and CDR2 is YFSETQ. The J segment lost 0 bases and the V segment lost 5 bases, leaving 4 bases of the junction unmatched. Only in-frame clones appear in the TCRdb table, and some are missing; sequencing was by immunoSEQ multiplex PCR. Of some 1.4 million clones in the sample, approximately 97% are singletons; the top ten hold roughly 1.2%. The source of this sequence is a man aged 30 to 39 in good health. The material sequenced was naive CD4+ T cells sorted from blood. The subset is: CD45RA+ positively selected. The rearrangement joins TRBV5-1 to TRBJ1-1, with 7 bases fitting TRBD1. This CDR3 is CASRSGTVNTEAFF. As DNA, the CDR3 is TGCGCCAGCAGATCCGGGACAGTGAACACTGAAGCTTTCTTT.